This T cell receptor beta chain was recovered during a study of CD8+CD57+ T cells in acquired aplastic anemia (dated by TCRdb to about 2018). General notes on the study: Extracted DNA from sorted CD4+ and CD8+ cells averaged around 2.9 ug, ranging from about 0.19 to 30 ug. Healthy donor samples averaged around 9.8 million reads for CD4+ and under 12 million for CD8+ cells. Results the study describes overall, beyond this receptor: No significant difference in CD8+ Simpson's diversity was found between patients and healthy controls (P=0.060). About 30 CD8+ CDR3 sequences were found to be shared between patients and controls, but these sequences appeared to be highly expressed in patients and within the immunodominant clones of the patients.

Profiling of TCR beta VDJ combinations and CDR3 sequences used genomic DNA as the template. TCR repertoire sequencing was run on an Illumina HiSeq 2000. On the study's bioinformatics: Repertoire assessment relied on Simpson's diversity index, CDR3 size and DJ length profiles, and TRBV/TRBJ rearrangement plots. The immunodominant clone was defined as the most abundant DNA sequence in deep sequencing data. CDR3 amino acid sequences were checked for sharing between subjects and were compared against published repertoires and the VDJdb database. Using fastp at Q25 and MiXCR, TCRdb reprocessed the public reads and kept productive beta chains. Each record represents a unique CDR3 protein, reported with the most common genes and DNA among its rows. V and J calls and clone size were set by TCRdb, not the authors. This sample comprises under 200,000 distinct CDR3 sequences, around 40% of them detected only once. The ten largest clones add up to about 1.1% of the sample.

The sample holds a few counts of this clonotype. It has no known antigen specificity. No much larger clonotype is one base removed from it; base qualities were not supplied. The study deep-sequenced TCR repertoires of sorted CD4+ and CD8+ blood T cells from severe aplastic anemia patients and healthy subjects. Ficoll-Paque density gradient centrifugation was used to isolate peripheral blood mononuclear cells. CD4+ and CD8+ T cells were sorted by FACS or magnetic beads before DNA extraction. The sample was sorted CD4+, CD8+, or CD8+CD57+ T cells (not recorded which) from PBMCs. The sequence was obtained from a human donor in good health.

CDR3 loop: CASSRTGYPSYNEQFF. DNA sequence: TGTGCCAGCAGCCGGACAGGGTATCCCTCCTACAATGAGCAGTTCTTC. Rearrangement joined TRBV6-1 to TRBJ2-1; 8 junctional bases match TRBD1. CDR1 and CDR2 were assigned from the germline V gene as MNHNS and SASEGT. Its CDR3 holds 16 amino acids, cysteine through phenylalanine. The read is trimmed to its CDR3 DNA, 48 bases read in frame from base 1. V is cut back by 6 bases and J by 0 bases, with 7 bases in the junction unmatched.